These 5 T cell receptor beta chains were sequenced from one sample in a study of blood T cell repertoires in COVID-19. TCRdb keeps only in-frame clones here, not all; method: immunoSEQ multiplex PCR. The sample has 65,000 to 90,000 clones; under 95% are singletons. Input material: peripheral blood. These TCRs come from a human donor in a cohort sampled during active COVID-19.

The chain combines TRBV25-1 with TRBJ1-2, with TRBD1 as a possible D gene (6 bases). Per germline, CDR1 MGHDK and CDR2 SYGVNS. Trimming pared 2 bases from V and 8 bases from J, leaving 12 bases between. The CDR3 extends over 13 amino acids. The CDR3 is CASSEQGIGGYTF. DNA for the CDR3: TGTGCCAGCAGTGAACAGGGGATCGGCGGCTACACCTTC.

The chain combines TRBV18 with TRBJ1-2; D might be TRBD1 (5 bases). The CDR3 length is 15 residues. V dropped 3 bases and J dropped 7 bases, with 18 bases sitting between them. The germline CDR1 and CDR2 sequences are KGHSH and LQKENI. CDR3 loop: CASSPGEDWAFGYTF. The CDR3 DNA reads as TGTGCCAGCTCACCGGGGGAGGACTGGGCGTTTGGCTACACCTTC.

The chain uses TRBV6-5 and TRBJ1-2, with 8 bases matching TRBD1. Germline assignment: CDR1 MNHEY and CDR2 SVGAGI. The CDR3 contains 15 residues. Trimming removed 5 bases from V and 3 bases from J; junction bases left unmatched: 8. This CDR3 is CASSPGQGAHYGYTF. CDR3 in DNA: TGTGCCAGCAGTCCCGGACAGGGAGCGCACTATGGCTACACCTTC.

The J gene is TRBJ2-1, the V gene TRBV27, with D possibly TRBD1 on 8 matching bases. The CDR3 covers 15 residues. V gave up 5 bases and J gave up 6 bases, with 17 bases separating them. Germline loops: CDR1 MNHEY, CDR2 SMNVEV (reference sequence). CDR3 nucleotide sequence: TGTGCCAGCAGTCCCTATACAGGGGGGGGCAATGAGCAGTTCTTC. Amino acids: CASSPYTGGGNEQFF.

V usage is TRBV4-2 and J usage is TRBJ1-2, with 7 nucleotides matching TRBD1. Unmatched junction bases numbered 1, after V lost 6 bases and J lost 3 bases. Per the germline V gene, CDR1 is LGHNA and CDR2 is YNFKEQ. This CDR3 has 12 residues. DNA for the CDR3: TGTGCCAGCAGAACAGGGGACTATGGCTACACCTTC. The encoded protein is CASRTGDYGYTF.